This TCR beta chain was retrieved from a study of blood T cell repertoires in COVID-19. The assay was immunoSEQ multiplex PCR, and TCRdb's table has in-frame clones only and misses some. The sample lists over 85,000 clones; more than 65% were seen once. The sample holds a few counts of this clone. Germline CDR1 reads SNHLY; CDR2 reads FYNNEI. Trimming took 6 bases from V and 6 from J; bases not matched to a gene: 10. The CDR3 sequence is 14 residues long. The rearrangement joins TRBV2 to TRBJ1-1; 7 positions match TRBD1. This sequence was found in a man aged 55 to 70 with acute or convalescent COVID-19. The source material was peripheral blood. The CDR3 bases are TGTGCCAGCAGGAACACAGGGGCATGGGCTGAAGCTTTCTTT. Residues: CASRNTGAWAEAFF.